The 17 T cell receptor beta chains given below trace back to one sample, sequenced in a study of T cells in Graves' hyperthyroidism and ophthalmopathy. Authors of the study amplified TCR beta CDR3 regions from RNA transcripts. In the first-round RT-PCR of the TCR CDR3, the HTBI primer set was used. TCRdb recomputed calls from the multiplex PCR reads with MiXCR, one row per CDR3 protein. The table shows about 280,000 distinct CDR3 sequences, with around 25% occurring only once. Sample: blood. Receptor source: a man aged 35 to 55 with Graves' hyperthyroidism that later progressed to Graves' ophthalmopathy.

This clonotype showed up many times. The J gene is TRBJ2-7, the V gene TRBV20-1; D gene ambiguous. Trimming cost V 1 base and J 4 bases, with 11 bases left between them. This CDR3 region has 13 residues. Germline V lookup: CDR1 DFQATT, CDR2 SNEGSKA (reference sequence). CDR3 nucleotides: TGCAGTGCTAGAGGCCCCAGCCCATACGAGCAGTACTTC. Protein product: CSARGPSPYEQYF.

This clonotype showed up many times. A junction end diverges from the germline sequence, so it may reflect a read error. The CDR3 loop reads CASSSMTGGEGDEQFF. CDR3 coding DNA: TGTGCTAGCAGTTCAATGACAGGGGGCGAAGGTGATGAGCAGTTCTTC. V usage is TRBV7-7 and J usage is TRBJ2-1, with 10 bases matching TRBD1. The CDR3 is 16 residues long. Germline CDR1 SSHAT, CDR2 FNYEAQ (reference sequence).

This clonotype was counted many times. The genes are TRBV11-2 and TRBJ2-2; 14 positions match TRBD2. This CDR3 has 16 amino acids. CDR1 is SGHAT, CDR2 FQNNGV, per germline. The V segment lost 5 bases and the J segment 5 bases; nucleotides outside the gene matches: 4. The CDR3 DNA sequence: TGTGCCAGCAGCCGGAGACTAGCGGGAGGGACCGGGGAGCTGTTTTTT. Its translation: CASSRRLAGGTGELFF. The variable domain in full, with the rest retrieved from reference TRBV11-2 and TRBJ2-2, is EAGVAQSPRYKIIEKRQSVAFWCNPISGHATLYWYQQILGQGPKLLIQFQNNGVVDDSQLPKDRFSAERLKGVDSTLKIQPAKLEDSAVYLCASSRRLAGGTGELFFGEGSRLTVL.

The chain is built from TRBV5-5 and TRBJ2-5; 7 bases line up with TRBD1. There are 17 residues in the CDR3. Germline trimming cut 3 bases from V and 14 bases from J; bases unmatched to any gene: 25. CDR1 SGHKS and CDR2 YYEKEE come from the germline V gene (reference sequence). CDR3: CASSSPQGTQESDQYYF. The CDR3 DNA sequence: TGTGCCAGCAGCTCCCCACAGGGGACACAAGAGAGTGACCAGTACTACTTC.

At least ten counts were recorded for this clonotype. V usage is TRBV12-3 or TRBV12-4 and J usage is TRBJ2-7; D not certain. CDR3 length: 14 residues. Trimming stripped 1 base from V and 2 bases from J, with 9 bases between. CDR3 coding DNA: TGTGCCAGCAGTTTAGGTTATGGTACCTACGAGCAGTACTTC. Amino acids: CASSLGYGTYEQYF.

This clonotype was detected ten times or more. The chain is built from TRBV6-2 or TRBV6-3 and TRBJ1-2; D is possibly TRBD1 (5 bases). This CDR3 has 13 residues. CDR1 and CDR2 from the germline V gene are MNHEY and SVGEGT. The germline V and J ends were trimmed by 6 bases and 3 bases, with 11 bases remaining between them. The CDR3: CASSYVGDYGYTF. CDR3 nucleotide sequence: TGTGCCAGCAGCTACGTGGGGGACTATGGCTACACCTTC.

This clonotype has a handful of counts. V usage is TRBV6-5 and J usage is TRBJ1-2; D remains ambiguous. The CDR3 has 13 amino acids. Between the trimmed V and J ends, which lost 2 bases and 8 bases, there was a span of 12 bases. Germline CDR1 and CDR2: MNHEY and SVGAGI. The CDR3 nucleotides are TGTGCCAGCAGTTACGGCGGGGTGGAGGGCTACACCTTC. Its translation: CASSYGGVEGYTF.

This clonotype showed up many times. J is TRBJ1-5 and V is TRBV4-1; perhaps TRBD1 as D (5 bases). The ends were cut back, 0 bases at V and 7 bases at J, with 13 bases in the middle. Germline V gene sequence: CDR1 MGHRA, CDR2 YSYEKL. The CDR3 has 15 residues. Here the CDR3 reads CASSQDVGTRQPQHF. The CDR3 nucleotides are TGCGCCAGCAGCCAAGATGTAGGGACGCGGCAGCCCCAGCATTTT.

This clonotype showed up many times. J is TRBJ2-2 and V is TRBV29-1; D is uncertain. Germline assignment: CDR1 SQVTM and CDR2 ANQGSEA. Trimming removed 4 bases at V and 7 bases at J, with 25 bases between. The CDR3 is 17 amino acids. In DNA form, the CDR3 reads TGCAGCGTTGGGGGTGGGGTCTGGGCCCCTCACCACGGGGAGCTGTTTTTT. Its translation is CSVGGGVWAPHHGELFF.

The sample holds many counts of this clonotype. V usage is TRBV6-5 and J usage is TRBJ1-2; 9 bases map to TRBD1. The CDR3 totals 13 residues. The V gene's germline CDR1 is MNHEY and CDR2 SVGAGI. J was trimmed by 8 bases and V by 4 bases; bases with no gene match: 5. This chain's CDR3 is CASSSTGGAGYTF. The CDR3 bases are TGTGCCAGCAGTTCAACAGGGGGCGCGGGCTACACCTTC.

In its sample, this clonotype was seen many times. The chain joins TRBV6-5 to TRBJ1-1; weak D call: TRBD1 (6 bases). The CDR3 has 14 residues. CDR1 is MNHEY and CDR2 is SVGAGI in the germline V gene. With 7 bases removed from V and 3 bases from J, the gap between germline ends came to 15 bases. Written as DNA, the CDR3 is TGTGCCAGCATCGGAACCACAGGGTACACTGAAGCTTTCTTT. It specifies CASIGTTGYTEAFF.

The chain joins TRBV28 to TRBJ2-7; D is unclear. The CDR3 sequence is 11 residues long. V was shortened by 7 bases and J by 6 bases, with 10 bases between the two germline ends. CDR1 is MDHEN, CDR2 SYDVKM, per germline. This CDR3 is CASTRVGEQYF. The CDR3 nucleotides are TGTGCCAGCACTAGGGTAGGCGAGCAGTACTTC.

The CDR3 DNA reads as TGTGCCAGCAGTCGTATACCGGGACAGGCGAACACTGAAGCTTTCTTT. Encoded protein: CASSRIPGQANTEAFF. The chain links TRBV6-2 or TRBV6-3 to TRBJ1-1, with 8 bases matching TRBD1. V lost 5 bases to trimming and J lost 1 base; unmatched junction nucleotides: 9. This CDR3 comprises 16 residues. The germline V gene encodes CDR1 MNHEY and CDR2 SVGEGT.

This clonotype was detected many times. CDR3: CASSFWDIYTGELFF. The DNA of the CDR3 is TGTGCCAGCAGTTTTTGGGACATTTACACCGGGGAGCTGTTTTTT. The chain carries TRBV12-3 or TRBV12-4 and TRBJ2-2, with D tentatively TRBD1 (6 bases). The CDR3 covers 15 residues. With 3 bases removed from V and 3 bases from J, the gap between germline ends came to 11 bases.

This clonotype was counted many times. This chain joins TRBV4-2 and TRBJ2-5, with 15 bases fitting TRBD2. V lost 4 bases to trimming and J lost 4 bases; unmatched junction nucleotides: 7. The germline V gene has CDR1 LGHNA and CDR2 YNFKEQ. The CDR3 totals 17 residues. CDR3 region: CASSPGLAGGGRETQYF. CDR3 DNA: TGTGCCAGCAGCCCCGGACTAGCGGGAGGGGGGCGAGAGACCCAGTACTTC.

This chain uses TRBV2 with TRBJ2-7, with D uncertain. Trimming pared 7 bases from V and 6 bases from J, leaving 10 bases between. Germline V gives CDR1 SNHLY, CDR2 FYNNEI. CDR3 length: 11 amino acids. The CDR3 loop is CASTASREQYF. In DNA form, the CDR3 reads TGTGCCAGCACCGCATCTCGCGAGCAGTACTTC.

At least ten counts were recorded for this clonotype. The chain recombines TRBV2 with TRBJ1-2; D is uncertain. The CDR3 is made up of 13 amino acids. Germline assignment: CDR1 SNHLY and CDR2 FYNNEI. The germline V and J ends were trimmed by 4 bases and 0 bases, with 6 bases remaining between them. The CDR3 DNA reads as TGTGCCAGCAGTGGCCGGACTAACTATGGCTACACCTTC. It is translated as CASSGRTNYGYTF. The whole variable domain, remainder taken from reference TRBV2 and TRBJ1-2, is EPEVTQTPSHQVTQMGQEVILRCVPISNHLYFYWYRQILGQKVEFLVSFYNNEISEKSEIFDDQFSVERPDGSNFTLKIRSTKLEDSAMYFCASSGRTNYGYTFGSGTRLTVV.